This T cell receptor beta chain was profiled in a study of CXCR3-negative and CXCR3-positive naive CD8 T cells. Turning to this clonotype: Its specificity is unknown.

The CDR3 is made up of 15 amino acids. Germline V gives CDR1 MNHEY, CDR2 SVGEGT. Study results and caveats: Each naive subset displayed comparably high diversity, whereas memory CD8+ cells displayed much lower diversity. The TRB CDR3s that CXCR3-positive naive cells carried were more hydrophobic than those of CXCR3-negative naive cells. The study found that naive CXCR3-negative and CXCR3-positive cells shared TRBV-TRBJ usage, while memory cells differed.

CD45RO-CCR7+CD27+CD95- defined naive CD8+ T cells. Via 5' RACE with UMI labels, TRB cDNA libraries were prepared. TCRdb reworked the 5' RACE reads into one entry per CDR3 protein, no DNA. This sample's table reports about 41,000 distinct CDR3 sequences. This receptor was taken from a human donor in good health. Some clones in this sample may be carry-over from other donors' samples. The sequenced sample consisted of naive CXCR3- CD8+ T cells from blood. Subset defined: CD45RO-CCR7+CD27+CD95- naive CD8+ T cells lacking CXCR3 (TNR3-). The genes are TRBV6-2 or TRBV6-3 and TRBJ2-2; as DNA is missing, the TRBD2 call by TCRdb cannot be tested. The CDR3 protein is CASSPSGEGTGELFF.